This is a list of T cell receptor beta chains from one sample in a study of T cell responses to AZD1222 COVID-19 vaccine. TCRdb keeps only in-frame clones here, not all; method: immunoSEQ multiplex PCR. The sample includes about 75,000 clones, roughly 87% of them seen just once. The sequences come from peripheral blood, collected 28 days after the second AZD1222 dose. Receptors were obtained from an adult who received the AZD1222 COVID-19 vaccine. Each CDR3 is given with its conserved first and last residue. The D gene is left open where the match is weak. Clone size is given for some rows only: seen once, a few or many times, or a class if the clone is expanded.

TRBD2,TRBJ2-3,TRBV18,-,17,TGTGCCAGCTCACCAGCTATCAGCGGGGGGCTGCTAGATACGCAGTATTTT,CASSPAISGGLLDTQYF
-,TRBJ1-6,TRBV11-2,-,15,TGTGCCAGCAGCTTAGTCGATGGGACTCATTCACCCCTCCACTTT,CASSLVDGTHSPLHF
TRBD1,TRBJ1-6,TRBV7-3,-,13,TGTGCCAGCAGCTTCAGACAGGGTTCACCCCTCCACTTT,CASSFRQGSPLHF
-,TRBJ1-2,TRBV30,-,11,TGTGCCTGGAGTGTCGGGTATGGCTACACCTTC,CAWSVGYGYTF
-,TRBJ1-2,TRBV18,-,13,TGTGCCAGCTCAATAGAGACTAACTATGGCTACACCTTC,CASSIETNYGYTF
-,TRBJ2-3,TRBV7-2,few,13,TGTGCCAGCAGCCAATCTCGCCCAGATACGCAGTATTTT,CASSQSRPDTQYF
-,TRBJ2-1,TRBV7-9,once,12,TGTGCCAGCAGCTTAGCCGAAAATGAGCAGTTCTTC,CASSLAENEQFF
-,TRBJ2-7,TRBV6-1,-,18,TGTGCCAGCAGTGAACCCGTTGCCCTCGACAGTTTTTCCTACGAGCAGTACTTC,CASSEPVALDSFSYEQYF
-,TRBJ1-4,TRBV20-1,-,11,TGCAGTGCTCTCCCTAATGAAAAACTGTTTTTT,CSALPNEKLFF
TRBD2,TRBJ2-3,TRBV28,-,16,TGTGCCAGCAGTTTATGGACTAGCGGAAACACAGATACGCAGTATTTT,CASSLWTSGNTDTQYF
-,TRBJ1-1,TRBV7-9,-,13,TGTGCCAGCAGCTTAGACAAACCCGCTGAAGCTTTCTTT,CASSLDKPAEAFF
TRBD1,TRBJ2-4,TRBV12-3/TRBV12-4,once,12,TGTGCCACATCGTACAGGGGAAACATTCAGTACTTC,CATSYRGNIQYF
-,TRBJ2-2,TRBV18,-,12,TGTGCCAGTACCACAGGGACCGGGGAGCTGTTTTTT,CASTTGTGELFF
TRBD1,TRBJ1-5,TRBV2,-,15,TGTGCCAGCAGCTTGGACAGGGACCCCAATCAGCCCCAGCATTTT,CASSLDRDPNQPQHF
-,TRBJ2-5,TRBV18,-,14,TGTGCCAGCTCGCCTGGGGGCGGAAAAGAGACCCAGTACTTC,CASSPGGGKETQYF
-,TRBJ2-1,TRBV7-7,-,15,TGTGCCAGCAGCCCGGGACCCAGCTCCTACAATGAGCAGTTCTTC,CASSPGPSSYNEQFF
TRBD1,TRBJ1-6,TRBV5-6,-,18,TGTGCCAGCAGCTCAGGACAGGGTAGGCGGTCCTATAATTCACCCCTCCACTTT,CASSSGQGRRSYNSPLHF
TRBD1,TRBJ1-1,TRBV6-1,-,17,TGTGCCAGCAATGACCCCCGGACAGGGGGCGCGGGCCCTGAAGCTTTCTTT,CASNDPRTGGAGPEAFF
-,TRBJ1-6,TRBV7-8,-,15,TGTGCCAGCAGCTTAGCGGCACAAGGAAATTCACCCCTCCACTTT,CASSLAAQGNSPLHF
TRBD1,TRBJ1-1,TRBV5-1,-,16,TGCGCCAGCAGCTTGACTGCGACAGGGGGCTTGGAATTGGCTTTCTTT,CASSLTATGGLELAFF
-,TRBJ2-2,TRBV7-9,-,15,TGTGCCAGCAGCCTAACAGGGTTGGACACCGGGGAGCTGTTTTTT,CASSLTGLDTGELFF
-,TRBJ1-2,TRBV7-2,-,16,TGTGCCAGCAGCCAAAGGCGGGAAGGGGGAGGCAATGGCTACACCTTC,CASSQRREGGGNGYTF
-,TRBJ1-4,TRBV6-5,-,16,TGTGCCAGCAGTTACTCGGCTTTTCAGTCTGGGGAAAAACTGTTTTTT,CASSYSAFQSGEKLFF
TRBD2,TRBJ2-5,TRBV24-1,-,14,TGTGCCACCTCTCTAGCGGGGGCCCAAGAGACCCAGTACTTC,CATSLAGAQETQYF
-,TRBJ1-1,TRBV7-2,-,14,TGTGCCAGCAGCTTATCTGCCATGAACACTGAAGCTTTCTTT,CASSLSAMNTEAFF
-,TRBJ2-5,TRBV24-1,-,14,TGTGCCACCAGTGAATCCGGGCGGCAAGAGACCCAGTACTTC,CATSESGRQETQYF
TRBD1,TRBJ1-1,TRBV12-3/TRBV12-4,-,12,TGTGCCAGCAGTCCCGGGGACAGGGAAGCTTTCTTT,CASSPGDREAFF
-,TRBJ1-2,TRBV28,-,14,TGTGCCAGCAGTTTAATAAGACAGAACTATGGCTACACCTTC,CASSLIRQNYGYTF
-,TRBJ2-2,TRBV30,few,13,TGTGCCTGGTCCCGCCCGAACACCGGGGAGCTGTTTTTT,CAWSRPNTGELFF
TRBD1,TRBJ1-2,TRBV4-3,-,14,TGCGCCAGCAGCCAAAGCCAGGGGGACTATGGCTACACCTTC,CASSQSQGDYGYTF
-,TRBJ1-5,TRBV7-2,-,13,TGTGCCAGCAGCTTAGCAAACAATCAGCCCCAGCATTTT,CASSLANNQPQHF
-,TRBJ1-3,TRBV30,-,16,TGTGCCTGGAGTCTTGACGGTCCCACCTCTGGAAACACCATATATTTT,CAWSLDGPTSGNTIYF
-,TRBJ1-1,TRBV6-5,-,11,TGTGCCAGCAGTTATAATGGGTGGGCTTTCTTT,CASSYNGWAFF
TRBD1,TRBJ2-3,TRBV24-1,-,15,TGTGCCACCAGTGATTGGGGACAGGGGCCAGATACGCAGTATTTT,CATSDWGQGPDTQYF
TRBD1,TRBJ1-2,TRBV30,once,12,TGTGCCTGGGCAGGGGGTAGGTTTGGCTACACCTTC,CAWAGGRFGYTF
-,TRBJ1-2,TRBV6-2/TRBV6-3,-,13,TGTGCCAGCAGTTACCGGGGTACCTATGGCTACACCTTC,CASSYRGTYGYTF
TRBD1,TRBJ2-5,TRBV2,-,15,TGTGCCAGCAAGACCTTGGACAGGGGGCGAGGGACCCAGTACTTC,CASKTLDRGRGTQYF
-,TRBJ1-2,TRBV18,-,16,TGTGCCAGCTCACCCGGTCTGAGGGCTTATAACTATGGCTACACCTTC,CASSPGLRAYNYGYTF
TRBD1,TRBJ1-2,TRBV6-5,-,15,TGTGCCAGCACCTACGAGACAGGGGGGCGGACTGGCTACACCTTC,CASTYETGGRTGYTF
-,TRBJ1-6,TRBV6-2/TRBV6-3,-,14,TGTGCCAGCAGTTACGGGGTAAATCCAGAAACCGCCCACTTT,CASSYGVNPETAHF